These 13 T cell receptor beta chains originate from one sample sequenced in a study of blood T cells in healthy people across ages. For the second PCR, which ran for roughly 6 to 11 cycles, a sample-barcoded 5' primer and a J-beta primer mix were used. From the 5' RACE reads, TCRdb called clonotypes with MiXCR, one entry per CDR3 protein. The profile shows about 640,000 distinct CDR3 sequences, roughly 53% of them singletons. Sequencing was done on a sample of blood. These receptors were taken from a man in his 60s in good health.

This sequence joins TRBV11-2 and TRBJ2-1, with 9 bases that match TRBD1. Germline V CDR1 and CDR2: SGHAT, FQNNGV. The J segment lost 0 bases and the V segment lost 4 bases, leaving 7 bases of the junction unmatched. This CDR3 is built from 17 residues. CDR3 in amino acids: CASSSGQGGSSYNEQFF. Here the CDR3 DNA reads TGTGCCAGCAGCTCGGGACAGGGCGGAAGCTCCTACAATGAGCAGTTCTTC.

This clonotype was seen ten or more times. The V and J genes are TRBV29-1 and TRBJ1-5; possibly TRBD1 for D (5 bases). Germline loops: CDR1 SQVTM, CDR2 ANQGSEA. This CDR3 has 12 residues. V lost 4 bases and J 6 bases, leaving 10 bases between the germline ends. The CDR3 protein is CSVAGQGQPQHF. The CDR3 DNA sequence: TGCAGCGTTGCAGGGCAGGGTCAGCCCCAGCATTTT.

The CDR3 spells CSVGRASSEGQFF. The DNA of the CDR3 is TGCAGCGTTGGAAGAGCCTCATCCGAAGGGCAGTTCTTC. The chain combines TRBV29-1 with TRBJ2-1; D unresolved. This CDR3 is built from 13 residues. The germline V and J ends were trimmed by 4 bases and 12 bases, with 19 bases remaining between them. From germline, CDR1 is SQVTM and CDR2 ANQGSEA.

The J gene is TRBJ1-6, the V gene TRBV27, with TRBD1 identical over 11 bases. The germline V gene encodes CDR1 MNHEY and CDR2 SMNVEV (reference sequence). The V and J ends lost 3 bases and 4 bases, in that order; junction bases with no gene match: 2. This CDR3 is built from 16 residues. The CDR3 sequence is CASSFGTGGYNSPLHF. The CDR3 nucleotides read TGTGCCAGCAGTTTTGGGACAGGGGGTTATAATTCACCCCTCCACTTT.

The chain is built from TRBV29-1 and TRBJ2-7, with D possibly called TRBD1 or TRBD2 (5 bases each). Germline CDR1 SQVTM, CDR2 ANQGSEA. The CDR3 consists of 11 residues. The V end was cut by 3 bases, the J end by 4 bases, with 7 bases between. CDR3 coding DNA: TGCAGCGTTGACGAGGGGTACGAGCAGTACTTC. Its protein product is CSVDEGYEQYF.

This clonotype is a singleton in its sample. This rearrangement joins TRBV29-1 to TRBJ2-3; D not certain. V lost 6 bases to trimming and J lost 3 bases, with 7 bases between them. Germline values: CDR1 SQVTM, CDR2 ANQGSEA. The CDR3 is 11 residues long. CDR3 sequence (DNA): TGCAGCGTGGCAATAACAGATACGCAGTATTTT. This gives the protein CSVAITDTQYF.

This clonotype was observed many times. This sequence joins TRBV7-9 and TRBJ1-6; 7 nucleotides align to TRBD1. Germline trimming cut 3 bases from V and 9 bases from J; bases unmatched to any gene: 8. This CDR3 is 15 amino acids long. From germline, CDR1 is SEHNR and CDR2 FQNEAQ (reference sequence). The DNA of the CDR3 is TGTGCCAGCAGCTTGGGACAGAGGGGGAGTTCACCCCTCCACTTT. It specifies CASSLGQRGSSPLHF.

This clonotype was observed a handful of times. The CDR3 region has the DNA TGTGCCAGCAGCCCCGTGTCCGAAGGGCAGTTCTTC. This gives the protein CASSPVSEGQFF. The V gene is TRBV6-2 or TRBV6-3, the J gene TRBJ2-1; D gene ambiguous. In germline, CDR1 is MNHEY, CDR2 SVGEGT. V was trimmed by 6 bases and J by 12 bases, leaving 15 bases between them. The CDR3 runs to 12 residues.

This clonotype was observed a handful of times. This chain joins TRBV4-1 and TRBJ2-1, with 9 bases matching TRBD2. CDR3 length: 17 amino acids. Germline V lookup: CDR1 MGHRA, CDR2 YSYEKL. The V segment lost 0 bases and the J segment 4 bases; nucleotides outside the gene matches: 7. Here the CDR3 reads CASSQELASGEYNEQFF. CDR3 bases: TGCGCCAGCAGCCAAGAGCTGGCTAGCGGGGAATACAATGAGCAGTTCTTC.

This chain joins TRBV6-5 and TRBJ2-1; no definite D call. V was trimmed by 8 bases and J by 0 bases, leaving 14 bases between them. The germline V gene encodes CDR1 MNHEY and CDR2 SVGAGI. The CDR3 sequence is 15 residues long. The CDR3 spells CASSGFLSSYNEQFF. The CDR3 DNA reads as TGTGCCAGCTCTGGTTTTCTGAGCTCCTACAATGAGCAGTTCTTC.

The chain is built from TRBV7-9 and TRBJ2-4, with 7 bases fitting TRBD2. The DNA end is more similar to TRBJ2-7, so the J call may be wrong. The germline V gene encodes CDR1 SEHNR and CDR2 FQNEAQ (reference sequence). This CDR3 region has 15 residues. CDR3 DNA sequence: TGTGCCAGCAGCACCATGGGGGGGATCACTCACGAGCAGTACTTC. Translation gives CASSTMGGITHEQYF.

The chain carries TRBV3-1 and TRBJ2-1; 12 bases align to TRBD2. CDR1 is LGHDT, CDR2 YNNKEL, per germline (reference sequence). After removal of 4 bases from V and 4 bases from J, the junction contained 5 bases not matched to a gene. This CDR3 contains 16 residues. CDR3 amino acids: CASSPVTSGGYNEQFF. The CDR3, as DNA: TGTGCCAGCAGCCCCGTGACTAGCGGGGGTTACAATGAGCAGTTCTTC.

V gene TRBV6-1 combines with J gene TRBJ1-1; D not resolved. The length of the CDR3 is 13 residues. Germline CDR1 is MNHNS and CDR2 is SASEGT. The ends were cut back, 1 base at V and 6 bases at J, with 9 bases in the middle. The CDR3 reads CASSEEVRAEAFF. The CDR3 DNA reads as TGTGCCAGCAGTGAAGAAGTGAGGGCTGAAGCTTTCTTT.